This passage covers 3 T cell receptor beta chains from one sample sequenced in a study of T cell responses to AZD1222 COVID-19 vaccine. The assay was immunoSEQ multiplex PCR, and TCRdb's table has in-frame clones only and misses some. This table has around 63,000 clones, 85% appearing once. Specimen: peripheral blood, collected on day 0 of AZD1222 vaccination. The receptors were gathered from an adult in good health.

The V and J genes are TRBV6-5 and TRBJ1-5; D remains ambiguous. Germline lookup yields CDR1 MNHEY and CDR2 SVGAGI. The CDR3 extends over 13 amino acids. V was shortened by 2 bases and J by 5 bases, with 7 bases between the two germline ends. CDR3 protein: CASSYNSYQPQHF. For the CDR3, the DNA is TGTGCCAGCAGTTACAACTCTTATCAGCCCCAGCATTTT.

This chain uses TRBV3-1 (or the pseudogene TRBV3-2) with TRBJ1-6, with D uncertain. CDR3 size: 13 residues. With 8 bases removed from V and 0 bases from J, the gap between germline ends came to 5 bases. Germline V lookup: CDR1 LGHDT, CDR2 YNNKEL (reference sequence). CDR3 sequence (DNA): TGTGCCAGCGGTGTCTCCTATAATTCACCCCTCCACTTT. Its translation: CASGVSYNSPLHF.

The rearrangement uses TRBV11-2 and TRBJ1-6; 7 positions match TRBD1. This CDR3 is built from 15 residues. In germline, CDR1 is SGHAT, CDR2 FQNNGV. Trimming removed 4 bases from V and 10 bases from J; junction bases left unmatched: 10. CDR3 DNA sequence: TGTGCCAGCAGCTCATTGGGCAGGGGGAACTCACCCCTCCACTTT. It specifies CASSSLGRGNSPLHF. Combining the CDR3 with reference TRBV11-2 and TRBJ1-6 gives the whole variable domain EAGVAQSPRYKIIEKRQSVAFWCNPISGHATLYWYQQILGQGPKLLIQFQNNGVVDDSQLPKDRFSAERLKGVDSTLKIQPAKLEDSAVYLCASSSLGRGNSPLHFGNGTRLTVT.